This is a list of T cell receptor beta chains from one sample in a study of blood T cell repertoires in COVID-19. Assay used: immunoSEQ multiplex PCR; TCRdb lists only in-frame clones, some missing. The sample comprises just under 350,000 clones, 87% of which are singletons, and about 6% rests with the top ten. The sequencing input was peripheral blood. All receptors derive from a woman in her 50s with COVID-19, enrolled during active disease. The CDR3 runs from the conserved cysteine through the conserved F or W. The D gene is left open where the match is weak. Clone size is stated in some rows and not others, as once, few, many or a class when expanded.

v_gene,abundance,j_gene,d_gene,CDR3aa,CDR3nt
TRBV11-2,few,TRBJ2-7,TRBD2,CASSLIPAGVAGGEEQYF,TGTGCCAGCAGCTTAATCCCGGCGGGGGTAGCGGGAGGTGAAGAGCAGTACTTC
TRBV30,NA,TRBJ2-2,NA,CAWRVSGTGELFF,TGTGCCTGGAGAGTTTCAGGTACCGGGGAGCTGTTTTTT
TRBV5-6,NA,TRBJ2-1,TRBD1,CASSLAGTGNNYNEQFF,TGTGCCAGCAGCTTGGCCGGGACAGGGAACAACTACAATGAGCAGTTCTTC
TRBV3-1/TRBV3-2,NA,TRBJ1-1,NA,CASSHGKNTEAFF,TGTGCCAGCAGCCATGGCAAGAACACTGAAGCTTTCTTT
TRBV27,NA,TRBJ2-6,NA,CASSTYRDSGANVLTF,TGTGCCAGCAGTACATACAGGGACTCTGGGGCCAACGTCCTGACTTTC
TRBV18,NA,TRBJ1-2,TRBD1,CASSPGQDIYGYTF,TGTGCCAGCTCACCGGGACAGGATATCTATGGCTACACCTTC
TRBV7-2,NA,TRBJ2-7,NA,CASSLERTKLEQYF,TGTGCCAGCAGCTTAGAGAGGACTAAGCTCGAGCAGTACTTC
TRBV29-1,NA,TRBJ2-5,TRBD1,CSVAPSGGRTQETQYF,TGCAGCGTTGCCCCGTCAGGGGGAAGAACCCAAGAGACCCAGTACTTC
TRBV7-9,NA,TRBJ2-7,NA,CASSLIISYEQYF,TGTGCCAGCAGCTTAATCATCTCCTACGAGCAGTACTTC
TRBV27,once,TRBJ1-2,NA,CASSFRGSYTF,TGTGCCAGCAGTTTTAGGGGGAGCTACACCTTC
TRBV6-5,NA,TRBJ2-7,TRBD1,CASSSQVEGASYEQYF,TGTGCCAGCAGTTCCCAGGTAGAGGGGGCGTCATACGAGCAGTACTTC
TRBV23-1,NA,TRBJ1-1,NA,CASSQWDREPVLGGRKRNTEAFF,TGCGCCAGCAGTCAATGGGACCGGGAGCCTGTGCTTGGGGGGAGGAAGAGGAACACTGAAGCTTTCTTT
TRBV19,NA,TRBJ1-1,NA,CASSIEAKMGNTEAFF,TGTGCCAGTAGTATTGAGGCCAAAATGGGGAACACTGAAGCTTTCTTT
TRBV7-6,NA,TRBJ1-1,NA,CASSLDTRFRVTEAFF,TGTGCCAGCAGCTTAGATACCAGATTCAGGGTTACTGAAGCTTTCTTT
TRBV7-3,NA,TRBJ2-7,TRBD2,CASSGHREGTSGGSYEQYF,TGTGCCAGCAGCGGACACAGGGAAGGGACTAGCGGAGGGTCCTACGAGCAGTACTTC
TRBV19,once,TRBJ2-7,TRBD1,CASSPAGTGGEQYF,TGTGCCAGTAGTCCTGCCGGGACAGGGGGTGAGCAGTACTTC
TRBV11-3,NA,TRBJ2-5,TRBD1,CASSLIVQGAWETQYF,TGTGCCAGCAGCTTAATTGTACAGGGGGCGTGGGAGACCCAGTACTTC
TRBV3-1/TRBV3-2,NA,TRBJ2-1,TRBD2,CASSQELRGSNEQFF,TGTGCCAGCAGCCAAGAGCTGCGGGGGTCGAATGAGCAGTTCTTC
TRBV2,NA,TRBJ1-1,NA,CASSREQGGTEAFF,TGTGCCAGCAGCCGAGAACAAGGAGGAACTGAAGCTTTCTTT
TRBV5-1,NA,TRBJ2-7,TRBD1,CASSFTPGQTYEQYF,TGCGCCAGCAGCTTTACTCCGGGACAGACCTACGAGCAGTACTTC
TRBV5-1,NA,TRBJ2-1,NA,CASSLVPGAFNEQFF,TGCGCCAGCAGCTTGGTTCCTGGGGCGTTCAATGAGCAGTTCTTC
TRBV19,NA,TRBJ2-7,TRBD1,CASSPKTGSGIEQYF,TGTGCCAGTAGTCCGAAGACAGGGTCGGGGATAGAGCAGTACTTC
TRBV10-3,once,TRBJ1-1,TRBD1,CAISLTGDTEAFF,TGTGCCATCAGTCTTACAGGGGACACTGAAGCTTTCTTT
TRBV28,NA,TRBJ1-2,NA,CASSFRGGAGGYTF,TGTGCCAGCAGTTTTCGGGGGGGGGCGGGTGGCTACACCTTC
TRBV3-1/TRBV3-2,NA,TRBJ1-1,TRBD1,CASRRQGGYTEAFF,TGTGCCAGCAGGCGACAGGGCGGGTACACTGAAGCTTTCTTT
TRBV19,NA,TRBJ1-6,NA,CASSRNRDPDSPLHF,TGTGCCAGTAGTAGAAACAGGGACCCAGATTCACCCCTCCACTTT
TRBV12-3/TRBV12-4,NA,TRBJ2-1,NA,CASSFGDEQFF,TGTGCCAGCAGTTTCGGGGATGAGCAGTTCTTC
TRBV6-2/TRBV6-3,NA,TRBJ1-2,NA,CASSKLDRTGGYTF,TGTGCCAGCAGTAAACTAGACAGGACCGGTGGCTACACCTTC
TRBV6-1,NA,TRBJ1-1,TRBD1,CASSVVQGAEHWITEAFF,TGTGCCAGCAGTGTTGTACAGGGGGCTGAGCATTGGATCACTGAAGCTTTCTTT
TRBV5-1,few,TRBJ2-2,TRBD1,CASSLWDSPNTGELFF,TGCGCCAGCAGCTTGTGGGACAGTCCGAACACCGGGGAGCTGTTTTTT
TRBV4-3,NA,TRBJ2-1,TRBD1,CASSPDRGLPNEQFF,TGCGCCAGCAGCCCCGACAGGGGGCTCCCCAATGAGCAGTTCTTC
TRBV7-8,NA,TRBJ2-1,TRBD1,CASSFRDRDFGGSRYNEQFF,TGTGCCAGCAGCTTCCGGGACAGGGATTTCGGCGGGAGTAGGTACAATGAGCAGTTCTTC
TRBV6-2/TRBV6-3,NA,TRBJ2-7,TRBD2,CASSYLAGESRDEQYF,TGTGCCAGCAGTTACCTAGCGGGAGAATCGAGGGACGAGCAGTACTTC
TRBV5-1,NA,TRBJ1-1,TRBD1,CASSSGQGALGTEAFF,TGCGCCAGCAGCTCTGGACAGGGGGCGCTCGGGACTGAAGCTTTCTTT
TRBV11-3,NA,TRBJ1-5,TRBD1,CASGSTGRSNQPQHF,TGTGCCAGCGGTTCGACAGGGCGAAGCAATCAGCCCCAGCATTTT
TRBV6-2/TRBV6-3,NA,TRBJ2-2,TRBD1,CASSARQGTGELFF,TGTGCCAGCAGTGCAAGACAGGGCACCGGGGAGCTGTTTTTT
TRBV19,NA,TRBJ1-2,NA,CASSIDLGGTGYTF,TGTGCCAGTAGTATAGATCTCGGGGGTACAGGCTACACCTTC
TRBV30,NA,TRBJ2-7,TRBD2,CAWSLGLAGVFSYEQYF,TGTGCCTGGAGCCTGGGACTAGCGGGAGTCTTCTCCTACGAGCAGTACTTC
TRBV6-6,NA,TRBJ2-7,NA,CASRVPGLTSYEQYF,TGTGCCAGCAGAGTCCCGGGACTGACATCCTACGAGCAGTACTTC
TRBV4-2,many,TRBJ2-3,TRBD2,CASSQDGWGRAADYTQYF,TGTGCCAGCAGCCAAGATGGATGGGGGAGGGCCGCGGATTATACGCAGTATTTT
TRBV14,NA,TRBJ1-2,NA,CASSPQNYGYTF,TGTGCCAGCAGCCCCCAGAATTATGGCTACACCTTC
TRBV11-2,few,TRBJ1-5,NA,CASSFGEGQPQHF,TGTGCCAGCAGCTTTGGGGAGGGTCAGCCCCAGCATTTT
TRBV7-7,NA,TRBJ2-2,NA,CASSLSGRTGELFF,TGTGCCAGCAGCTTAAGTGGGAGGACCGGGGAGCTGTTTTTT
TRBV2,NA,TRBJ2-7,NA,CASMLTNPAYEQYF,TGTGCCAGCATGTTGACTAACCCCGCCTACGAGCAGTACTTC
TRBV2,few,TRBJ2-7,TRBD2,CASRDVRTSGSTYEQYF,TGTGCCAGCAGGGACGTGAGGACTAGCGGCTCTACCTACGAGCAGTACTTC
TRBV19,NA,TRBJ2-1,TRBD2,CASTRIVAGAYNEQFF,TGTGCCAGTACCCGGATCGTGGCGGGAGCCTACAATGAGCAGTTCTTC
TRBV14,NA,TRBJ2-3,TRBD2,CASSQDRTSSILTDTQYF,TGTGCCAGCAGCCAAGATCGGACTAGCTCAATCCTCACAGATACGCAGTATTTT
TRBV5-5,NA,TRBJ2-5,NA,CASSLMRAGETQYF,TGTGCCAGCAGCTTGATGCGTGCCGGAGAGACCCAGTACTTC
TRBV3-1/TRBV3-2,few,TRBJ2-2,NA,CASSRGGTNTGELFF,TGTGCCAGCAGCCGAGGCGGGACGAACACCGGGGAGCTGTTTTTT
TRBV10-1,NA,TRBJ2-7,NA,CASSTGVYEQYF,TGCGCCAGCAGTACGGGAGTCTACGAGCAGTACTTC